This T cell receptor beta chain was captured by sequencing in a study of T-cell reconstitution after alpha-beta-depleted transplantation in children. A library of TCRbeta sequences, prepared with unique molecular identifiers, was generated. From the PCR reads, TCRdb called clonotypes with MiXCR, one entry per CDR3 protein. The sample yields approximately 1,000,000 distinct CDR3 sequences, about 30% seen once. Of note for this clonotype: What it binds is not known.

CDR3 length: 11 amino acids. Germline V gene sequence: CDR1 SQVTM, CDR2 ANQGSEA. Trimming left V 6 bases short and J 5 bases short, with 10 bases between. Study observations and caveats: After transplant, high TCRbeta diversity at day 60 in some patients arose from surviving recipient T cells and thymic progenitors. After transplant, at about two months, alpha-beta T cells were reportedly derived from several hundred expanded graft clones. The authors attributed T-cell counts and diversity one year after transplant mostly to newly produced T cells.

Sequenced here: PBMCs, mostly from graft donor cells, sampled 360 days after TCRalphabeta/CD19-depleted stem cell transplant. The chain combines TRBV29-1 with TRBJ2-5; TRBD1 is a possible D gene (5 bases). The TCR was taken from a boy under two years old who had a stem cell transplant for SCID, so the T cells may come from the graft donor. CDR3 loop: CSVQGWETQYF. DNA of the CDR3: TGCAGCGTCCAGGGTTGGGAGACCCAGTACTTC.